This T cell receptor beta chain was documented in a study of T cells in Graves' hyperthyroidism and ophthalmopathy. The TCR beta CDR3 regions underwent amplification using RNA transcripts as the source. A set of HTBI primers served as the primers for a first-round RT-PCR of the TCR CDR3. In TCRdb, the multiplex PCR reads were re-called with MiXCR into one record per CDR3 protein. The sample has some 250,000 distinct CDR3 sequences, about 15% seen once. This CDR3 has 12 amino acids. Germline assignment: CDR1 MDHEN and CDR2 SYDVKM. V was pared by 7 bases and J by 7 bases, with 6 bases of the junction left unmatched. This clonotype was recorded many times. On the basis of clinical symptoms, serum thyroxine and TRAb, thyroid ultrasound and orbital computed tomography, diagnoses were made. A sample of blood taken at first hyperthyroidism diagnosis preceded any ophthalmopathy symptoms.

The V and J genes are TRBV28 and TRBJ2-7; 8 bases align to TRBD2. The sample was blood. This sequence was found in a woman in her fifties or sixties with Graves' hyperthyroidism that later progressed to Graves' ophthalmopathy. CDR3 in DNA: TGTGCCAGCACCGGGGGGGGCAGTGAGCAGTACTTC. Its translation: CASTGGGSEQYF.